These 10 T cell receptor beta chains were all obtained from the same sample, sequenced in a study of blood T cells in healthy people across ages. Using a J-beta primer mix together with a sample-barcoded 5' primer, a second PCR was run for roughly 6 to 12 cycles. TCRdb reprocessed the 5' RACE reads via MiXCR and lists one record per CDR3 protein. The sample carries 800,000 to 1,000,000 distinct CDR3 sequences, about 48% recorded once. The sequenced material came from blood. The receptors come from a man aged 25 to 40 in good health.

This CDR3 is CASSTRTIRSGLEGKLFF. Written as DNA, the CDR3 is TGTGCCAGCAGTACTCGAACAATCCGATCAGGGTTAGAGGGAAAACTGTTTTTT. V gene TRBV28 combines with J gene TRBJ1-4, with D perhaps matching TRBD1 (5 bases). The CDR3 covers 18 residues. With 5 bases removed from V and 10 bases from J, the gap between germline ends came to 29 bases. Germline V gene sequence: CDR1 MDHEN, CDR2 SYDVKM.

This clonotype occurred many times. The V and J genes are TRBV11-1 and TRBJ2-7; weak D call: TRBD1 (5 bases). The CDR3 is 16 amino acids. Trimming shortened V by 5 bases and J by 3 bases, and 20 bases separated the two germline ends. CDR1 SGHAT and CDR2 FQDESV come from the germline V gene (reference sequence). The CDR3 DNA reads TGTGCCAGCAGCCCTTTCGAGACAGTCCAAAGCTACGAGCAGTACTTC. It specifies CASSPFETVQSYEQYF. Variable domain in full (rest from reference TRBV11-1 and TRBJ2-7): EAEVAQSPRYKITEKSQAVAFWCDPISGHATLYWYRQILGQGPELLVQFQDESVVDDSQLPKDRFSAERLKGVDSTLKIQPAELGDSAMYLCASSPFETVQSYEQYFGPGTRLTVT.

The chain links TRBV20-1 to TRBJ1-5, with 8 bases aligning to TRBD1. V dropped 1 base and J dropped 6; count of bases not matched to a gene: 8. Germline values: CDR1 DFQATT, CDR2 SNEGSKA (reference sequence). The CDR3 contains 15 residues. The CDR3: CSARVALTGVQPQHF. The CDR3 DNA sequence: TGCAGTGCTAGAGTAGCTCTGACAGGGGTTCAGCCCCAGCATTTT.

The V call is TRBV28, the J call TRBJ2-1; TRBD2 matches at 8 bases. This CDR3 has 16 residues. The V segment lost 4 bases and the J segment 6 bases; nucleotides outside the gene matches: 11. Germline V gene lookup returns CDR1 MDHEN and CDR2 SYDVKM. The chain's CDR3 is CASSSPSGPRSNEQFF. CDR3 nucleotides: TGTGCCAGCAGTTCCCCTAGCGGGCCCCGAAGCAATGAGCAGTTCTTC.

This clonotype was seen a single time. The chain has TRBV19 and TRBJ1-5; a possible D gene is TRBD1 (5 bases). The V gene lost 5 bases and the J gene lost 1 base, with 15 bases spanning the gap. The CDR3 runs 16 residues. CDR1 and CDR2 (germline): LNHDA, SQIVND (reference sequence). CDR3 residues: CASSLAGARSNQPQHF. The CDR3 DNA reads TGTGCCAGTAGTCTGGCCGGGGCGAGGAGCAATCAGCCCCAGCATTTT.

About this clonotype itself: A single base separates this from a much larger clone, so it may be a read error. The gene calls are TRBV5-1 and TRBJ2-2; 9 nucleotides agree with TRBD1. Germline V lookup: CDR1 SGHRS, CDR2 YFSETQ. CDR3 length equals 15 residues. The CDR3 coding sequence is TGCACCAGCAGCCCGGGACAGGGGAACACCGGGGAGCTGTTTTTT. It translates to CTSSPGQGNTGELFF. The whole variable domain, remainder taken from reference TRBV5-1 and TRBJ2-2, is KAGVTQTPRYLIKTRGQQVTLSCSPISGHRSVSWYQQTPGQGLQFLFEYFSETQRNKGNFPGRFSGRQFSNSRSEMNVSTLELGDSALYLCTSSPGQGNTGELFFGEGSRLTVL.

This clonotype has just a few counts. The V and J genes are TRBV7-2 and TRBJ2-5; D is possibly TRBD1 or TRBD2 (6 bases each). Deletions cut 2 bases from V and 5 bases from J, with 12 bases between. Germline CDR1 and CDR2: SGHTA and FQGNSA. The CDR3 is 14 amino acids. DNA of the CDR3: TGTGCCAGCAGCTTAAACAGGGCGGGGGAGACCCAGTACTTC. It translates to CASSLNRAGETQYF.

The chain links TRBV12-3 or TRBV12-4 to TRBJ1-2, with 12 bases lining up with TRBD1. The CDR3 totals 14 residues. Trimming at V came to 10 bases and at J to 7 bases, leaving 10 bases not matched to a gene. Written as DNA, the CDR3 is TGTGCCACTGGGACCGGGACAGGGGGCAGTGGCTACACCTTC. This codes for CATGTGTGGSGYTF.

J is TRBJ1-5 and V is TRBV20-1; no clear D gene. Germline V gene data show CDR1 as DFQATT and CDR2 as SNEGSKA (reference sequence). This CDR3 spans 13 amino acids. Trimming removed 0 bases at V and 5 bases at J, with 8 bases between. The CDR3 reads CSARDPHDQPQHF. The CDR3 nucleotides are TGCAGTGCTAGAGATCCTCACGATCAGCCCCAGCATTTT.

The chain is built from TRBV7-9 and TRBJ2-4; a possible D gene is TRBD2 (6 bases). The germline V and J ends were trimmed by 2 bases and 13 bases, with 21 bases remaining between them. The CDR3 is 15 residues long. Germline V gene data show CDR1 as SEHNR and CDR2 as FQNEAQ (reference sequence). Here the CDR3 DNA reads TGTGCCAGCAGCTTAAGTCTTGGGGATCCGGGAGAGCAGTACTTC. This codes for CASSLSLGDPGEQYF. Full variable domain (rest looked up from reference TRBV7-9 and TRBJ2-4): DTGVSQNPRHKITKRGQNVTFRCDPISEHNRLYWYRQTLGQGPEFLTYFQNEAQLEKSRLLSDRFSAERPKGSFSTLEIQRTEQGDSAMYLCASSLSLGDPGEQYFGAGTRLSVL.